The rows below give T cell receptor beta chains drawn from one sample of a study of blood T cell repertoires in COVID-19. TCRdb's copy holds only in-frame clones and misses some; the assay was immunoSEQ multiplex PCR. Among around 43,000 clones, around 85% were seen once, and the ten largest hold roughly 30%. The sample consisted of peripheral blood. The origin of the receptors is a woman of 80 years or more with acute or convalescent COVID-19. Each CDR3 is given with its conserved first and last residue. Fields, in order: V gene, clone size, D gene, J gene, CDR3 DNA, CDR3 protein. The D gene is left open where the match is weak. Only some rows state a clone size, as once, few, many or a class for expanded clones.

>TRBV12-3/TRBV12-4|few|.|TRBJ2-7
TGTGCCTCCCATGCCTCAGGATTTAACGAGCAGTACTTC
CASHASGFNEQYF
>TRBV6-1|.|.|TRBJ1-5
TGTGCCAGCAGTGACCCCCAGGGCCGGGAGAATCAGCCCCAGCATTTT
CASSDPQGRENQPQHF
>TRBV3-1/TRBV3-2|few|.|TRBJ2-7
TGTGCCAGCAGCCAAGATAGGAGGCCGCAGTACTTC
CASSQDRRPQYF
>TRBV19|.|TRBD1|TRBJ1-1
TGTGCCAGTAGTCCCCGGGACAGCCGGAACACTGAAGCTTTCTTT
CASSPRDSRNTEAFF
>TRBV4-1|.|.|TRBJ2-1
TGCGCCAGCAGCCCACCGCCTAGCAGGGGCAATGAGCAGTTCTTC
CASSPPPSRGNEQFF
>TRBV6-5|.|TRBD1|TRBJ2-5
TGTGCCAGCAGCTCACCGGGACAGGGGAGAGAGACCCAGTACTTC
CASSSPGQGRETQYF
>TRBV28|.|TRBD1|TRBJ2-2
TGTGCCAGCAGTCCATCAGGGACAGGGATCACCGGGGAGCTGTTTTTT
CASSPSGTGITGELFF
>TRBV12-3/TRBV12-4|.|.|TRBJ1-4
TGTGCCAGTGGTTCAGGGTTTGGTGAAAAACTGTTTTTT
CASGSGFGEKLFF
>TRBV28|.|.|TRBJ1-2
TGTGCCAGCAGTTTATACACCGCGGGGCAAGGTGGCTACACCTTC
CASSLYTAGQGGYTF
>TRBV30|few|.|TRBJ1-1
TGTGCCTGGGAAGGACAGAGGAACACTGAAGCTTTCTTT
CAWEGQRNTEAFF
>TRBV6-5|.|TRBD1|TRBJ1-2
TGTGCCAGCAGACAACAGGGGTGGCATGGCTACACCTTC
CASRQQGWHGYTF
>TRBV29-1|.|TRBD1|TRBJ2-7
TGCAGCGTTGACGGGACAGGGGGTATCTACGAGCAGTACTTC
CSVDGTGGIYEQYF
>TRBV18|.|.|TRBJ2-1
TGTGCCAGCTCACGCACAAGATACAATGAGCAGTTCTTC
CASSRTRYNEQFF
>TRBV18|.|.|TRBJ1-2
TGTGCCAGCTCCCCTATGAGAACGGAGGATGGCTACACCTTC
CASSPMRTEDGYTF
>TRBV6-1|.|.|TRBJ1-4
TGTGCCAGCAGTGAAGTTCGGCTTGCGCGGCTGTTTTTT
CASSEVRLARLFF
>TRBV18|.|.|TRBJ1-1
TGTGCCAGCTCACCTCCGGGGGACACTGAAGCTTTCTTT
CASSPPGDTEAFF
>TRBV5-1|.|.|TRBJ2-5
TGCGCCAGCAGCTTGTCCGCCCCGGTGCAAGAGACCCAGTACTTC
CASSLSAPVQETQYF
>TRBV29-1|.|.|TRBJ2-7
TGCAGCGTCAGAACAGGGCCCTACGAGCAGTACTTC
CSVRTGPYEQYF
>TRBV7-8|.|.|TRBJ2-7
TGTGCCAGCAGCCCCGACATTTCCTACGAGCAGTACTTC
CASSPDISYEQYF
>TRBV27|.|TRBD1|TRBJ1-4
TGTGCCAGCAGTTCATCCGGGACAGGGGTTCTAATTGACAATGAAAAACTGTTTTTT
CASSSSGTGVLIDNEKLFF
>TRBV5-1|.|TRBD2|TRBJ2-1
TGCGCCAGCAGCTTAGTCCCCGGGTCTAGCGGGCCCGGTGAGCAGTTCTTC
CASSLVPGSSGPGEQFF
>TRBV19|.|TRBD1|TRBJ1-2
TGTGCCAGTAGAACTACAGGGGGCGACTATGGCTACACCTTC
CASRTTGGDYGYTF
>TRBV11-2|.|.|TRBJ2-2
TGTGCCAGCAGCCCACAGGCCACCGGGGAGCTGTTTTTT
CASSPQATGELFF
>TRBV6-2/TRBV6-3|.|.|TRBJ2-6
TGTGCCAGCAGCTTCTCGAGCTCTGGGGCCAACGTCCTGACTTTC
CASSFSSSGANVLTF
>TRBV10-3|.|TRBD2|TRBJ2-7
TGTGCCATCAGTCCCCACGGAGCGGGAAAGCCCGTCGAGCAGTACTTC
CAISPHGAGKPVEQYF
>TRBV10-3|once|TRBD1|TRBJ2-7
TGTGCCATCAGTGACGGACAGGTGGGGGAGCAGTACTTC
CAISDGQVGEQYF
>TRBV10-3|.|TRBD2|TRBJ2-1
TGTGCCATCAGTAGCCCGGGACTAGCGGGAGATTCCTACAATGAGCAGTTCTTC
CAISSPGLAGDSYNEQFF
>TRBV4-1|.|.|TRBJ1-3
TGCGCCAGCAGCCAAGATATTCGCTCTGGAAACACCATATATTTT
CASSQDIRSGNTIYF
>TRBV29-1|.|TRBD2|TRBJ2-7
TGCAGCGTTGAAGATTCTGTGGCTAGCGGGAGCCCCTACGAGCAGTACTTC
CSVEDSVASGSPYEQYF
>TRBV5-1|.|.|TRBJ2-5
TGCGCCAGCAGCTTGGCCGGGGGAAGAGAGACCCAGTACTTC
CASSLAGGRETQYF
>TRBV7-2|.|.|TRBJ2-1
TGTGCCAGCAGCTACGGTTCCACCTACAATGAGCAGTTCTTC
CASSYGSTYNEQFF
>TRBV15|once|.|TRBJ2-7
TGTGCCACCAGCCCCCTGAGGGGGAGTGGCTACGAGCAGTACTTC
CATSPLRGSGYEQYF
>TRBV10-3|.|TRBD2|TRBJ2-1
TGTGCCATCAGTGAGTCTAATCTAGCGGGAGCTAGAGGGTCCTACAATGAGCAGTTCTTC
CAISESNLAGARGSYNEQFF
>TRBV29-1|.|.|TRBJ1-4
TGCAGCGTTGCTGGGACATCGGATGAAAAACTGTTTTTT
CSVAGTSDEKLFF
>TRBV7-9|.|.|TRBJ2-1
TGTGCCAGCAGCTACGGACAGAGCTCCTACAATGAGCAGTTCTTC
CASSYGQSSYNEQFF
>TRBV6-5|.|.|TRBJ2-7
TGTGCCAGCAGTATTCGCTACGAGCAGTACTTC
CASSIRYEQYF